This TCR beta chain emerged from a study of cytomegalovirus exposure and HLA in healthy donors. It was with 60 Vbeta and 13 Jbeta primers that the PCR ran. Using immunoSEQ multiplex PCR, the repertoire was profiled, and TCRdb retains in-frame clones only, with some absent. The sample holds fewer than 120,000 clones; 65% to 85% are singletons and the top ten take around 6.6%. Germline V lookup: CDR1 SGHAT, CDR2 FQNNGV. This CDR3 is 18 amino acids long. The V and J ends lost 5 bases and 4 bases, in that order; junction bases with no gene match: 12. The source is a man between 25 and 39 years old in good health and CMV-seropositive. Input material: PBMCs. This sequence joins TRBV11-2 and TRBJ2-3; TRBD2 matches at 13 bases. The CDR3 reads CASSLLRTSGGGADTQYF. CDR3 bases: TGTGCCAGCAGCCTATTGAGGACTAGCGGGGGAGGGGCAGATACGCAGTATTTT.